A single sample gave rise to the 23 T cell receptor beta chains below, sequenced in a study of T cells in narcolepsy. Generated by immunoSEQ multiplex PCR, the TCRdb table keeps only in-frame clones and is missing some. This sample has about 33,000 clones, with roughly 90% found just once. Source material: CD45RA- memory CD4+ T cells from PBMCs. Source of these receptors: a human donor with narcolepsy.

The V and J genes are TRBV6-6 and TRBJ2-7, with 7 bases lining up with TRBD1. V gave up 4 bases and J gave up 3 bases; unmatched junction bases: 9. Germline V gene data show CDR1 as MNHNY and CDR2 as SVGAGI (reference sequence). The CDR3 contains 15 residues. This chain's CDR3 is CASSSFRGGNYEQYF. CDR3 coding DNA: TGTGCCAGCAGTTCCTTCCGAGGGGGCAACTACGAGCAGTACTTC.

This clone was seen just once. The genes are TRBV19 and TRBJ1-1; 11 nucleotides agree with TRBD1. This CDR3 has 13 amino acids. The germline gives CDR1 LNHDA, CDR2 SQIVND (reference sequence). V trimming: 5 bases; J trimming: 6 bases; junction bases outside the gene matches: 2. The CDR3 spells CASSGQGAAEAFF. The CDR3 DNA reads TGTGCCAGTAGTGGACAGGGGGCCGCTGAAGCTTTCTTT.

The V call is TRBV5-1, the J call TRBJ2-5; TRBD1 is a possible D gene (5 bases). Trimming cost V 4 bases and J 4 bases, with 14 bases left between them. In germline, CDR1 is SGHRS, CDR2 YFSETQ. The CDR3 is 14 amino acids. DNA for the CDR3: TGCGCCAGCAGCCCAGGTGACAGAGCAGAGACCCAGTACTTC. Its protein product is CASSPGDRAETQYF.

The rearrangement uses TRBV30 and TRBJ1-6, with TRBD1 identical over 7 bases. The V gene end was trimmed by 1 base and the J gene end by 10 bases; junction bases not matched to a gene: 4. Germline V gene lookup returns CDR1 GTSNPN and CDR2 SVGIG (reference sequence). This CDR3 spans 13 amino acids. DNA of the CDR3: TGTGCCTGGAGTGAAGGGGACAGCTCACCCCTCCACTTT. Translated: CAWSEGDSSPLHF.

The chain joins TRBV6-1 to TRBJ1-2, with D maybe TRBD1 (5 bases). CDR1 is MNHNS, CDR2 SASEGT, per germline. The V end lost 6 bases, the J end lost 9 bases, and 20 bases lay between the germline ends. CDR3 size: 14 residues. CDR3 nucleotide sequence: TGTGCCAGCAGCGTCGGGACGGCCGGTGGGAGCTACACCTTC. Translated: CASSVGTAGGSYTF.

This clone appeared a single time. Here the CDR3 DNA reads TGCGCCAGCAGCTTGTCCCCGACGGACAAGCAGTTCTTC. As protein: CASSLSPTDKQFF. The V gene is TRBV5-1, the J gene TRBJ2-1, with D possibly being TRBD1 (5 bases). The CDR3 loop spans 13 amino acids. Germline lookup yields CDR1 SGHRS and CDR2 YFSETQ. Trimming cost V 1 base and J 11 bases, with 13 bases left between them.

This chain joins TRBV6-6 and TRBJ1-1; D not resolved. The CDR3 spans 14 residues. The V and J ends lost 0 bases and 6 bases respectively, with 11 bases between them. Germline CDR1 and CDR2: MNHNY and SVGAGI (reference sequence). The CDR3 DNA sequence: TGTGCCAGCAGTTACTCGATGACGGTCCCTGAAGCTTTCTTT. This encodes CASSYSMTVPEAFF.

The CDR3 DNA reads as TGTGCCAGCAGGGGGACCGGGGCCCAGTACTTC. It translates to CASRGTGAQYF. The V call is TRBV2, the J call TRBJ2-5, with D tentatively TRBD1 or TRBD2 (5 bases each). The germline V gene encodes CDR1 SNHLY and CDR2 FYNNEI. The CDR3 consists of 11 residues. The germline V and J ends were trimmed by 6 bases and 9 bases, with 11 bases remaining between them.

The DNA of the CDR3 is TGTGCCAGCAGAGTATTGGTCGGTAGCAATGAGCAGTTCTTC. It translates to CASRVLVGSNEQFF. This sequence joins TRBV7-2 and TRBJ2-1; D gene unclear. Germline V gene lookup returns CDR1 SGHTA and CDR2 FQGNSA. The CDR3 is 14 amino acids. V was clipped by 6 bases and J by 6 bases, with 15 bases between them.

The chain combines TRBV7-3 with TRBJ1-5; 8 bases are a match to TRBD1. Germline V gene data show CDR1 as SGHTA and CDR2 as FQGTGA. The CDR3 loop spans 13 amino acids. The V and J ends lost 5 bases and 5 bases, in that order; junction bases with no gene match: 2. The CDR3 loop reads CASSPDRDQPQHF. The CDR3 bases are TGTGCCAGCAGCCCGGACAGGGATCAGCCCCAGCATTTT.

This clone has just one count. V usage is TRBV7-2 and J usage is TRBJ2-5, with D possibly being TRBD1 (6 bases). Germline values: CDR1 SGHTA, CDR2 FQGNSA. Trimming cost V 5 bases and J 3 bases, with 19 bases left between them. The length of the CDR3 is 16 residues. CDR3 sequence (DNA): TGTGCCAGCAGCGTTAGTAGTTCCAGGGGAGAAGAGACCCAGTACTTC. The encoded protein is CASSVSSSRGEETQYF.

The chain recombines TRBV14 with TRBJ2-1, with D perhaps matching TRBD2 (6 bases). V lost 1 base and J 4 bases, leaving 17 bases between the germline ends. Per germline, CDR1 SGHDN and CDR2 FVKESK. The CDR3 is 17 residues long. The CDR3 loop is CASSQATRGLQYNEQFF. The CDR3, as DNA: TGTGCCAGCAGCCAAGCTACCCGGGGGTTACAGTACAATGAGCAGTTCTTC.

The V and J genes are TRBV11-1 and TRBJ1-6; no clear D. Germline CDR1 reads SGHAT; CDR2 reads FQDESV (reference sequence). The V gene lost 5 bases and the J gene lost 7 bases, with 12 bases spanning the gap. The CDR3 runs 14 residues. The CDR3 sequence: CASSGVIGNSPLHF. As DNA, the CDR3 is TGTGCCAGCAGCGGAGTCATCGGGAATTCACCCCTCCACTTT.

The V call is TRBV2, the J call TRBJ2-2; D remains unclear. The CDR3 is 13 amino acids. Trimming took 4 bases from V and 8 from J, leaving 11 bases between them. Germline CDR1 and CDR2: SNHLY and FYNNEI. This CDR3 is CASSAGSTGELFF. The CDR3, as DNA: TGTGCCAGCAGTGCTGGTAGCACTGGGGAGCTGTTTTTT.

This sequence joins TRBV20-1 and TRBJ2-7; 7 bases are a match to TRBD1. There are 11 residues in the CDR3. Trimming cost V 4 bases and J 9 bases; bases outside gene matches: 6. Germline V gene lookup returns CDR1 DFQATT and CDR2 SNEGSKA (reference sequence). The CDR3 region has the DNA TGCAGTGCTACCCAAGGGGGCTGGCAGTACTTC. Translated, it gives CSATQGGWQYF.

The V and J genes are TRBV19 and TRBJ1-2; D is perhaps TRBD1 (5 bases). V was trimmed by 5 bases and J by 5 bases, leaving 24 bases between them. CDR1 LNHDA and CDR2 SQIVND come from the germline V gene (reference sequence). This CDR3 region has 17 residues. CDR3 loop: CASSPRTQRGYLYGYTF. The CDR3 region has the DNA TGTGCCAGTAGTCCAAGGACCCAAAGGGGTTACCTTTATGGCTACACCTTC. The entire variable domain, with the rest obtained from reference TRBV19 and TRBJ1-2, is as follows: DGGITQSPKYLFRKEGQNVTLSCEQNLNHDAMYWYRQDPGQGLRLIYYSQIVNDFQKGDIAEGYSVSREKKESFPLTVTSAQKNPTAFYLCASSPRTQRGYLYGYTFGSGTRLTVV.

The V and J genes are TRBV18 and TRBJ1-1, with D hard to call. The length of the CDR3 is 12 residues. The germline gives CDR1 KGHSH, CDR2 LQKENI. V shed 4 bases and J shed 8 bases, with 11 bases lying between them. The CDR3 is CASSQRHTEAFF. The CDR3 DNA reads TGTGCCAGCTCACAGAGGCATACGGAAGCTTTCTTT.

In DNA, the CDR3 is TGTGCCAGCAGCCACAGGGGGGGCACTTCGGATACGCAGTATTTT. It is translated as CASSHRGGTSDTQYF. The chain recombines TRBV27 with TRBJ2-3; tentatively, D is TRBD1 (8 bases). V gave up 6 bases and J gave up 6 bases, with 19 bases separating them. This CDR3 has 15 amino acids. CDR1 MNHEY and CDR2 SMNVEV come from the germline V gene (reference sequence).

This clone was detected only a few times. As DNA, the CDR3 is TGTGCCAGTACCCCCTTCGCAGGGGGTCTCTCTGGGGCCAACGTCCTGACTTTC. This translates into CASTPFAGGLSGANVLTF. The chain uses TRBV19 and TRBJ2-6; the match to TRBD1 covers 7 bases. Germline loops: CDR1 LNHDA, CDR2 SQIVND (reference sequence). Losses at the gene ends were 7 bases for V and 0 bases for J; bases not matched to a gene: 12. The CDR3 extends over 18 amino acids.

The chain uses TRBV5-5 and TRBJ1-1, with TRBD1 matching over 7 bases. Losses at the gene ends were 2 bases for V and 0 bases for J; bases not matched to a gene: 7. The CDR3 is made up of 16 amino acids. CDR1 and CDR2 (germline): SGHKS, YYEKEE (reference sequence). CDR3 residues: CASSFTGAKMNTEAFF. CDR3 sequence (DNA): TGTGCCAGCAGCTTTACAGGGGCCAAGATGAACACTGAAGCTTTCTTT.

V is TRBV29-1 and J is TRBJ2-7, with TRBD1 matching over 7 bases. CDR1 is SQVTM and CDR2 is ANQGSEA in the germline V gene. The junction had 7 bases not matched to a gene; V was cut back by 6 bases and J by 8 bases. There are 11 residues in the CDR3. This chain's CDR3 is CSVATGLQQYF. The CDR3 DNA reads TGCAGCGTCGCGACAGGGTTGCAGCAGTACTTC.

V and J are TRBV30 and TRBJ1-2, with D tentatively TRBD1 (5 bases). This CDR3 contains 14 residues. With 0 bases removed from V and 1 base from J, the gap between germline ends came to 9 bases. Looked up from germline, CDR1 is GTSNPN and CDR2 is SVGIG (reference sequence). The CDR3 sequence: CAWSVGGNNYGYTF. CDR3 sequence (DNA): TGTGCCTGGAGTGTTGGGGGAAATAACTATGGCTACACCTTC.

Turning to this clone: Distinct nucleotide sequences in the sample also encode this CDR3. CDR3 residues: CASSESGGNQPQHF. In nucleotides, the CDR3 is TGTGCCAGCAGTGAAAGTGGTGGGAATCAGCCCCAGCATTTT. The chain uses TRBV6-5 and TRBJ1-5; D unclear. CDR3 length: 14 residues. Germline lookup yields CDR1 MNHEY and CDR2 SVGAGI. V lost 5 bases and J 4 bases, leaving 12 bases between the germline ends.